The clone carrying this T cell receptor (beta chain) was seen a single time. Trimming shortened V by 6 bases and J by 10 bases, and 15 bases separated the two germline ends. The CDR3 sequence is 12 residues long. These data are taken from a study of T cells after yellow fever vaccination. TCRdb re-derived calls from the 5' RACE reads in MiXCR, one entry per CDR3 protein. This table holds fewer than 650,000 distinct CDR3 sequences, 20% to 25% found once. Sequences were derived from PBMCs, sampled roughly 20 days after the first yellow fever vaccination. This sequence was found in a man younger than 35 who received the YFV17D yellow fever vaccine. V and J are TRBV12-3 or TRBV12-4 and TRBJ1-1; D call uncertain. The CDR3 coding sequence is TGTGCCAGCAGCCACGCCCCGACGGTAGCTTTCTTT. Amino acids: CASSHAPTVAFF.